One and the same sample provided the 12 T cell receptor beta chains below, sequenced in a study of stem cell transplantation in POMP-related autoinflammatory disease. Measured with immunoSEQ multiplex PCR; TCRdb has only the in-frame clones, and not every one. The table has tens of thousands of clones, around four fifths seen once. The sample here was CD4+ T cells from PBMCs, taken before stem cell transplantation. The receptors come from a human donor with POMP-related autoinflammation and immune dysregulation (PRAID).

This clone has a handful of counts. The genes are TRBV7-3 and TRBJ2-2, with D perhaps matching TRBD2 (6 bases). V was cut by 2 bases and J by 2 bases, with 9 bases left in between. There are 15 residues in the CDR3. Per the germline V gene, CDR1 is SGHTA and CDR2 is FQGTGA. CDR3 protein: CASSLAGPNTGELFF. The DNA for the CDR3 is TGTGCCAGCAGCTTAGCGGGGCCCAACACCGGGGAGCTGTTTTTT.

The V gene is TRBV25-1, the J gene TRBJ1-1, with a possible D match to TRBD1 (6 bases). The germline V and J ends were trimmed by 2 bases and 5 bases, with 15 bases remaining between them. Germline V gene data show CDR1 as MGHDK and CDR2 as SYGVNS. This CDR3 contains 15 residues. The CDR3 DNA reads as TGTGCCAGCAGTGAACCGGCGAGGGGGGGAACTGAAGCTTTCTTT. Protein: CASSEPARGGTEAFF.

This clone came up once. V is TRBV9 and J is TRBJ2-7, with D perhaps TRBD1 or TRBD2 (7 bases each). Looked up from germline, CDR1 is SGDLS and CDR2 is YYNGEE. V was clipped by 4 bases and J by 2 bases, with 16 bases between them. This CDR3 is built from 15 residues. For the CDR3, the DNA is TGTGCCAGCAGCCCAAGGGGGGGACAGACCTACGAGCAGTACTTC. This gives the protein CASSPRGGQTYEQYF.

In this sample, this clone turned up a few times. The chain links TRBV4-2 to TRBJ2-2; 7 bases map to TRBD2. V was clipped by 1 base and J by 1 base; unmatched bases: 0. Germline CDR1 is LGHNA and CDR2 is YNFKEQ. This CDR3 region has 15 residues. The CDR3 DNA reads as TGTGCCAGCAGCCAAGCGGGGGGGAACACCGGGGAGCTGTTTTTT. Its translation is CASSQAGGNTGELFF.

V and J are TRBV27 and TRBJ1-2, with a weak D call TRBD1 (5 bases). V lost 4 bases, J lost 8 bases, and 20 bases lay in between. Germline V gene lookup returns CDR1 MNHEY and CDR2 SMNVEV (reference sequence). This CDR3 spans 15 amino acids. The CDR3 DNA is TGTGCCAGCAGTTCCTCCGGGACGGGGGGACTGGGCTACACCTTC. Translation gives CASSSSGTGGLGYTF.

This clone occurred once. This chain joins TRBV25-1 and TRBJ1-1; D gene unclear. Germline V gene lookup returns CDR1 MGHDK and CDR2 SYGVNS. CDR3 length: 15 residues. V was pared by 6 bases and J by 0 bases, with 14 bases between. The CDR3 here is CASRELRGLNTEAFF. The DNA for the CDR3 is TGTGCCAGCAGAGAACTTCGGGGTTTGAACACTGAAGCTTTCTTT. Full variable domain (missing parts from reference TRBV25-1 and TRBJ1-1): EADIYQTPRYLVIGTGKKITLECSQTMGHDKMYWYQQDPGMELHLIHYSYGVNSTEKGDLSSESTVSRIRTEHFPLTLESARPSHTSQYLCASRELRGLNTEAFFGQGTRLTVV.

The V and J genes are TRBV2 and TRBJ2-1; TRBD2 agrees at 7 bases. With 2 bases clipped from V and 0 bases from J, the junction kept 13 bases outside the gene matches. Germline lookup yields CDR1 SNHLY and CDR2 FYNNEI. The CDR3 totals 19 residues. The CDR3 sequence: CASSEMAGARLRSYNEQFF. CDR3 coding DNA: TGTGCCAGCAGTGAAATGGCGGGAGCCCGGTTGCGCTCCTACAATGAGCAGTTCTTC.

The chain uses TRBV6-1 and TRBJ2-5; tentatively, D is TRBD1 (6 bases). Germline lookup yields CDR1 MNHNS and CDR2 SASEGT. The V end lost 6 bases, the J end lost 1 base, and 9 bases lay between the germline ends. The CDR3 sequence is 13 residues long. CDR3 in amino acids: CASRPGVQETQYF. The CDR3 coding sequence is TGTGCCAGCAGGCCAGGGGTCCAAGAGACCCAGTACTTC.

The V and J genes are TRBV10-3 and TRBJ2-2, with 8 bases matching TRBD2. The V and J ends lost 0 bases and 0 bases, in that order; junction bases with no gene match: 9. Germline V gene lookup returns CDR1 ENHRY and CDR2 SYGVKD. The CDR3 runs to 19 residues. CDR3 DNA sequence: TGTGCCATCAGTGAGTCGGCACGAATCGGGGGGGCGAACACCGGGGAGCTGTTTTTT. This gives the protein CAISESARIGGANTGELFF.

CDR3 residues: CASSMGEALNTGELFF. Here the CDR3 DNA reads TGTGCCAGCAGCATGGGGGAGGCGCTTAACACCGGGGAGCTGTTTTTT. The chain uses TRBV25-1 and TRBJ2-2; a weak D match, TRBD2 (6 bases). There are 16 residues in the CDR3. Per germline, CDR1 MGHDK and CDR2 SYGVNS. Trimming took off 6 bases at V and 2 bases at J, with 16 bases between the two ends.

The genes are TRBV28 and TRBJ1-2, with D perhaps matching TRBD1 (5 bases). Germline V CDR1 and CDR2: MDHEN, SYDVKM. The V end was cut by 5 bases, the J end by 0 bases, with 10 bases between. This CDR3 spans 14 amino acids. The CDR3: CASSLSTANYGYTF. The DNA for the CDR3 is TGTGCCAGCAGTCTATCGACAGCTAACTATGGCTACACCTTC.

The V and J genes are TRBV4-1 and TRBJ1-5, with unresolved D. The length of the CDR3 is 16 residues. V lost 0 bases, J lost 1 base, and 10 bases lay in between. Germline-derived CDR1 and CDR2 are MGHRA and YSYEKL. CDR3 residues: CASSQDMGASNQPQHF. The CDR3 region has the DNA TGCGCCAGCAGCCAAGATATGGGTGCGAGCAATCAGCCCCAGCATTTT.